The next 13 T cell receptor beta chains were all read from a single sample in a study of shared clonotypes between healthy human individuals. Repertoires were generated with immunoSEQ multiplex PCR, while TCRdb's copy carries only in-frame clones and drops some. The sample carries 980,000 or so clones, over 75% recorded once. The sample comprised memory CD4+ T cells sorted from blood. Subset defined: CD45RA-negative fraction. These receptors all come from a man between 18 and 29 years old in good health.

This chain connects TRBV30 to TRBJ2-3; D is perhaps TRBD2 (6 bases). Trimming removed 5 bases at V and 1 base at J, with 16 bases between. Germline CDR1 reads GTSNPN; CDR2 reads SVGIG (reference sequence). The CDR3 spans 15 residues. The CDR3 region has the DNA TGTGCCTGGGCTGTGGGACTGGGGGGCACAGATACGCAGTATTTT. It yields the protein CAWAVGLGGTDTQYF. Full variable domain (outside the CDR3, taken from reference TRBV30 and TRBJ2-3): SQTIHQWPATLVQPVGSPLSLECTVEGTSNPNLYWYRQAAGRGLQLLFYSVGIGQISSEVPQNLSASRPQDRQFILSSKKLLLSDSGFYLCAWAVGLGGTDTQYFGPGTRLTVL.

This chain links TRBV9 with TRBJ2-7, with TRBD2 identical over 8 bases. Germline V gene lookup returns CDR1 SGDLS and CDR2 YYNGEE. The V and J ends lost 1 base and 6 bases, in that order; junction bases with no gene match: 3. The CDR3 is 13 residues long. CDR3 in amino acids: CASSVSGSAEQYF. The CDR3 nucleotides read TGTGCCAGCAGCGTAAGCGGGAGCGCCGAGCAGTACTTC.

V usage is TRBV7-8 and J usage is TRBJ2-1; 14 nucleotides align to TRBD2. J lost 13 bases, V lost 2 bases, and 4 bases had no gene match. Germline V gene lookup returns CDR1 SGHVS and CDR2 FQNEAQ. There are 14 residues in the CDR3. CDR3 nucleotide sequence: TGTGCCAGCAGCTTAATTGGACTAGCGGGAGGACAGTTCTTC. Encoded protein: CASSLIGLAGGQFF.

This rearrangement joins TRBV7-9 to TRBJ2-7; 10 bases agree with TRBD1. Germline V gives CDR1 SEHNR, CDR2 FQNEAQ (reference sequence). The CDR3 covers 15 residues. After removal of 10 bases from V and 7 bases from J, the junction contained 16 bases not matched to a gene. For the CDR3, the DNA is TGTGCCAACCAACTCGGGACAGGGGCCAGTTGGGAGCAGTACTTC. It translates to CANQLGTGASWEQYF.

The genes are TRBV28 and TRBJ2-7; D ambiguous. Germline V lookup: CDR1 MDHEN, CDR2 SYDVKM. The CDR3 is 14 amino acids. The germline V and J ends were trimmed by 3 bases and 2 bases, with 11 bases remaining between them. The CDR3 coding sequence is TGTGCCAGCAGTTTGTATCTCAGGACCTACGAGCAGTACTTC. Residues: CASSLYLRTYEQYF.

The J gene is TRBJ2-3, the V gene TRBV29-1, with 10 bases matching TRBD2. This CDR3 is 16 amino acids long. V was pared by 6 bases and J by 0 bases, with 9 bases of the junction left unmatched. Germline assignment: CDR1 SQVTM and CDR2 ANQGSEA. CDR3 sequence (DNA): TGCAGCGTCGTTAGACTAGCGGGTGCTAGCACAGATACGCAGTATTTT. Encoded protein: CSVVRLAGASTDTQYF.

J is TRBJ2-5 and V is TRBV7-8; TRBD1 is a possible D gene (5 bases). V was clipped by 5 bases and J by 5 bases, with 15 bases between them. The CDR3 extends over 14 amino acids. Germline loops: CDR1 SGHVS, CDR2 FQNEAQ. CDR3 coding DNA: TGTGCCAGCAGCCTAGAGTTTGGGGCGGAGACCCAGTACTTC. Encoded protein: CASSLEFGAETQYF.

V usage is TRBV5-1 and J usage is TRBJ1-2; TRBD1 matches 9 bases. CDR1 and CDR2 from the germline V gene are SGHRS and YFSETQ. Trimming cost V 4 bases and J 8 bases; bases outside gene matches: 18. The CDR3 runs 17 residues. CDR3 bases: TGCGCCAGCAGCATGCCACCACCCGGGACAGGGAATCCGGGCTACACCTTC. Amino acids: CASSMPPPGTGNPGYTF.

This clone was seen once. J is TRBJ2-5 and V is TRBV7-9; the match to TRBD2 covers 15 bases. The junction had 11 bases not matched to a gene; V was cut back by 5 bases and J by 4 bases. Per the germline V gene, CDR1 is SEHNR and CDR2 is FQNEAQ (reference sequence). The CDR3 is 18 amino acids. The CDR3 loop reads CASSLGLAGGPGGETQYF. CDR3 in DNA: TGTGCCAGCAGCCTCGGACTAGCGGGAGGGCCTGGGGGAGAGACCCAGTACTTC.

This clone was counted ten times or more. This chain joins TRBV6-6 and TRBJ2-7; 9 nucleotides agree with TRBD1. The ends lost 6 bases at V and 5 bases at J; junction bases unmatched: 11. The CDR3 totals 15 residues. Germline V gene sequence: CDR1 MNHNY, CDR2 SVGAGI (reference sequence). The CDR3 DNA reads TGTGCCAGCAGCCAAGCAGGACAGGGGAGGAACGAGCAGTACTTC. It specifies CASSQAGQGRNEQYF.

This rearrangement joins TRBV30 to TRBJ1-1; no reliable D call. Trimming took 5 bases from V and 5 from J, leaving 15 bases between them. The CDR3 runs 13 residues. Germline loops: CDR1 GTSNPN, CDR2 SVGIG (reference sequence). As DNA, the CDR3 is TGTGCCTGGGTGGACCGACGGGGTACTGAAGCTTTCTTT. It translates to CAWVDRRGTEAFF.

CDR3 nucleotide sequence: TGTGCCAGCAATCCCGGACAGGGTGGAGGCTACACCTTC. Amino acid sequence: CASNPGQGGGYTF. The chain uses TRBV6-5 and TRBJ1-2; 8 bases are shared with TRBD1. The CDR3 has 13 amino acids. Germline V lookup: CDR1 MNHEY, CDR2 SVGAGI. The trim removed 7 bases at V and 8 bases at J, leaving 9 bases unmatched.

This clone was seen a handful of times. A far bigger clonotype differs at one base, so this is likely a read error. This CDR3 is also generated by other DNA sequences in the sample. V is TRBV7-6 and J is TRBJ2-2; D is unresolved. The V and J ends lost 1 base and 7 bases respectively, with 4 bases between them. This CDR3 is 12 amino acids long. In germline, CDR1 is SGHVS, CDR2 FNYEAQ. CDR3: CASSLVSGELFF. Written as DNA, the CDR3 is TGTGCCAGCAGCTTAGTTAGCGGGGAGCTGTTTTTT. Full variable domain (missing parts from reference TRBV7-6 and TRBJ2-2): GAGVSQSPRYKVTKRGQDVALRCDPISGHVSLYWYRQALGQGPEFLTYFNYEAQQDKSGLPNDRFSAERPEGSISTLTIQRTEQRDSAMYRCASSLVSGELFFGEGSRLTVL.